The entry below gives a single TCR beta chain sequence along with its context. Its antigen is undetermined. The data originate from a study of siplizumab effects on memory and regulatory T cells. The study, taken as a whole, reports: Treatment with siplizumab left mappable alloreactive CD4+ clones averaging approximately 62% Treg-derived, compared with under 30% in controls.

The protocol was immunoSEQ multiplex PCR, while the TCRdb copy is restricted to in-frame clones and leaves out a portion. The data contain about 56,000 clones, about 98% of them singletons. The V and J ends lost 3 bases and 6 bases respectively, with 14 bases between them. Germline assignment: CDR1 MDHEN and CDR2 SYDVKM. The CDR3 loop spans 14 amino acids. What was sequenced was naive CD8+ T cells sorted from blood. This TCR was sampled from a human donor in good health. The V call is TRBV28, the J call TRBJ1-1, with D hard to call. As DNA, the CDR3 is TGTGCCAGCAGTTTGGGTAGAATCGTCCCTGAAGCTTTCTTT. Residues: CASSLGRIVPEAFF.